A selection of T cell receptor beta chains follows, all from one sample in a study of metastatic and nonmetastatic thyroid tumors. TCRdb re-called clones via MiXCR from the PCR reads. Among 25,000 to 30,000 clones listed, 3.7% were seen once. Sequencing was carried out using blood. Source of these receptors: a male donor with papillary thyroid cancer or a benign thyroid nodule (not recorded which). Some clones in this sample may be carry-over from other donors' samples. Each CDR3 is given with its conserved first and last residue.

TRBV20-1,TRBJ2-2,CSARVFLTQGGELFF
TRBV6-1,TRBJ1-3,CASSTGSGNTIYF
TRBV5-8,TRBJ2-2,CASSHRQGGTGELFF
TRBV10-2,TRBJ2-6,CASSDRYSGANVLTF
TRBV7-2,TRBJ1-2,CASSLIGPNYGYTF
TRBV10-3,TRBJ2-1,CAISERDGGASYNEQFF
TRBV20-1,TRBJ2-5,CSADPGLAGVVQETQYF
TRBV6-1,TRBJ2-1,CASTSPAGIKNEQFF
TRBV5-4,TRBJ2-7,CASTSLGGDEQDF
TRBV3-1,TRBJ1-1,CASSQEGGNTEAFF
TRBV7-7,TRBJ2-5,CASSPQRGTGTQYF
TRBV14,TRBJ2-1,CASSSAGFPGRRYNEQFF
TRBV6-4,TRBJ2-1,CASSDSGQGSYNEQFF
TRBV12-3/TRBV12-4,TRBJ1-1,CASSLLRATEAFF
TRBV20-1,TRBJ1-1,CSAQGQFMNTEAFF
TRBV6-1,TRBJ2-7,CASSETSGSYEQYF
TRBV20-1,TRBJ1-6,CSARDRRTGARAPLHF
TRBV6-6,TRBJ1-2,CASSYPNNYGYTF
TRBV6-1,TRBJ1-3,CASSRTTPGNTIYF
TRBV24-1,TRBJ1-2,CATSDGTRALGYTF
TRBV7-2,TRBJ2-1,CASSLVDSPDNEQFF
TRBV20-1,TRBJ2-2,CSAISDRGTGELFF
TRBV5-6,TRBJ2-1,CASSSYNEQFF
TRBV2,TRBJ1-1,CASSQGEGLEAFF
TRBV11-2,TRBJ2-1,CASSLEGEIPYNEQFF
TRBV7-7,TRBJ1-1,CASSLKQGTEAFF
TRBV6-1,TRBJ1-2,CASSRVEGHYGYTF
TRBV5-1,TRBJ2-1,CASSLNSVNEQFF
TRBV10-3,TRBJ2-5,CAISSGAQDQETQYF